The 31 T cell receptor beta chains below come from one sample, sequenced in a study of T cells in Graves' hyperthyroidism and ophthalmopathy. Researchers amplified the TCR beta CDR3 regions from RNA transcripts. Using the HTBI primer set, a first-round RT-PCR was run on the TCR CDR3. TCRdb itself ran the multiplex PCR reads through MiXCR, one entry per CDR3 protein. Found here are around 370,000 distinct CDR3 sequences, 18% of them singletons; the top ten hold 35% to 45%. The sequenced sample consisted of blood. The receptor source for this set is a man between 18 and 35 years old with Graves' ophthalmopathy.

This clonotype came up a few times. A much larger clone sits a single nucleotide away, making a read error possible. The V call is TRBV24-1, the J call TRBJ2-5, with TRBD1 identical over 9 bases. CDR1 and CDR2 (germline): KGHDR, SFDVKD. The CDR3 has 14 amino acids. The chain's CDR3 is CATSTGGFQGTQYF. CDR3 sequence (DNA): TGTGCCACCAGTACAGGGGGCTTTCAAGGGACCCAGTACTTC.

CDR3 amino acids: CASSERLLSSYNEQFF. CDR3 DNA sequence: TGTGCCAGCAGCGAACGACTCCTGAGCTCCTACAATGAGCAGTTCTTC. This chain connects TRBV7-3 to TRBJ2-1; D ambiguous. Trimming shortened V by 5 bases and J by 0 bases, and 14 bases separated the two germline ends. The CDR3 has 16 amino acids. Germline V gives CDR1 SGHTA, CDR2 FQGTGA.

The rearrangement uses TRBV15 and TRBJ2-7, with D possibly matching TRBD2 (5 bases). Germline V gene sequence: CDR1 LNHNV, CDR2 YYDKDF (reference sequence). This CDR3 has 13 amino acids. The ends were cut back, 0 bases at V and 3 bases at J, with 6 bases in the middle. The CDR3 bases are TGTGCCACCAGCAGAGATCGGGGCTACGAGCAGTACTTC. This gives the protein CATSRDRGYEQYF.

The chain is built from TRBV12-3 or TRBV12-4 and TRBJ1-4; TRBD1 agrees at 7 bases. The CDR3 is 14 amino acids. V trimming: 3 bases; J trimming: 7 bases; junction bases outside the gene matches: 5. CDR3 DNA: TGTGCCAGCAGTTTCCTAACAGGGGTTGAAAAACTGTTTTTT. Protein: CASSFLTGVEKLFF.

There are many counts of this clonotype. The chain has TRBV24-1 and TRBJ2-2; D remains unclear. Trimming shortened V by 6 bases and J by 6 bases, and 4 bases separated the two germline ends. Per germline, CDR1 KGHDR and CDR2 SFDVKD. CDR3 size: 11 residues. CDR3 nucleotides: TGTGCCACCAGTAAGGCCGGGGAGCTGTTTTTT. Its translation is CATSKAGELFF.

This clonotype appeared many times. The genes are TRBV12-3 or TRBV12-4 and TRBJ2-1; D possibly corresponds to TRBD2 (6 bases). CDR3 size: 14 residues. Trimming stripped 3 bases from V and 6 bases from J, with 12 bases between. The CDR3 region is CASSLETRFNEQFF. For the CDR3, the DNA is TGTGCCAGCAGTTTGGAGACTAGGTTCAATGAGCAGTTCTTC.

This clonotype has a count of ten or more. The V gene is TRBV18, the J gene TRBJ1-1; D gene unclear. This CDR3 has 12 amino acids. Trimming took 3 bases from V and 5 from J, leaving 7 bases between them. CDR1 and CDR2 (germline): KGHSH, LQKENI. In DNA form, the CDR3 reads TGTGCCAGCTCACCGAGGGAGACTGAAGCTTTCTTT. Translating gives CASSPRETEAFF.

This chain links TRBV20-1 with TRBJ2-7, with D unclear. V was cut by 1 base and J by 3 bases, with 10 bases left in between. The CDR3 length is 13 residues. Looked up from germline, CDR1 is DFQATT and CDR2 is SNEGSKA (reference sequence). DNA of the CDR3: TGCAGTGCTAGAGGGGCAGAGGACTACGAGCAGTACTTC. Translating gives CSARGAEDYEQYF.

This clonotype was seen a handful of times. This chain links TRBV29-1 with TRBJ1-1; no clear D gene. The germline V gene has CDR1 SQVTM and CDR2 ANQGSEA. There are 13 residues in the CDR3. The V gene lost 4 bases and the J gene lost 4 bases, with 13 bases spanning the gap. The CDR3 sequence is CSVVEGGSTEAFF. CDR3 DNA sequence: TGCAGCGTTGTTGAGGGTGGGAGCACTGAAGCTTTCTTT.

Many counts were recorded for this clonotype. V gene TRBV7-8 combines with J gene TRBJ2-7, with D possibly called TRBD1 or TRBD2 (5 bases each). CDR1 SGHVS and CDR2 FQNEAQ come from the germline V gene. The CDR3 runs to 16 residues. Deletions cut 3 bases from V and 2 bases from J, with 17 bases between. The CDR3: CASSFPEGRIAYEQYF. The CDR3 nucleotides are TGTGCCAGCAGCTTCCCCGAGGGACGGATAGCCTACGAGCAGTACTTC.

This chain joins TRBV3-1 and TRBJ1-1; possibly TRBD1 for D (5 bases). Germline loops: CDR1 LGHDT, CDR2 YNNKEL (reference sequence). V lost 0 bases and J lost 0, with 11 bases in between. The CDR3 covers 16 residues. CDR3 in DNA: TGTGCCAGCAGCCAAGATCCAGGGCAGGTGAACACTGAAGCTTTCTTT. Amino acid sequence: CASSQDPGQVNTEAFF.

This clonotype was detected a few times. The CDR3 DNA is TGTGCCAGCAGCGCTGCCGGGACCCACTATGGCTACACCTTC. Amino acids: CASSAAGTHYGYTF. V is TRBV9 and J is TRBJ1-2; tentatively, D is TRBD1 (5 bases). The germline V and J ends were trimmed by 3 bases and 3 bases, with 12 bases remaining between them. The CDR3 totals 14 residues. The germline V gene has CDR1 SGDLS and CDR2 YYNGEE.

J is TRBJ2-7 and V is TRBV20-1, with 11 positions matching TRBD2. Germline CDR1 is DFQATT and CDR2 is SNEGSKA (reference sequence). J was trimmed by 6 bases and V by 6 bases; bases with no gene match: 10. This CDR3 region has 14 residues. CDR3 amino acids: CSAGSLAGGIEQYF. The CDR3 nucleotides read TGCAGTGCCGGCTCCCTAGCGGGGGGTATCGAGCAGTACTTC.

The rearrangement links TRBV9 to TRBJ2-3, with 8 bases aligning to TRBD1. V lost 1 base to trimming and J lost 2 bases; unmatched junction nucleotides: 9. Germline V lookup: CDR1 SGDLS, CDR2 YYNGEE. This CDR3 has 17 amino acids. CDR3 sequence (DNA): TGTGCCAGCAGCGTATCCTCCGGGACAGGTCCCACAGATACGCAGTATTTT. This encodes CASSVSSGTGPTDTQYF.

At least ten counts were recorded for this clonotype. This chain joins TRBV5-1 and TRBJ2-3; TRBD2 matches 12 bases. This CDR3 is built from 17 residues. Germline V gene lookup returns CDR1 SGHRS and CDR2 YFSETQ. Unmatched junction bases numbered 7, after V lost 4 bases and J lost 1 base. CDR3 coding DNA: TGCGCCAGCAGCCAGGGACTAGCGGGTATCGGCACAGATACGCAGTATTTT. Its protein product is CASSQGLAGIGTDTQYF. The variable domain in full, with the rest retrieved from reference TRBV5-1 and TRBJ2-3, is KAGVTQTPRYLIKTRGQQVTLSCSPISGHRSVSWYQQTPGQGLQFLFEYFSETQRNKGNFPGRFSGRQFSNSRSEMNVSTLELGDSALYLCASSQGLAGIGTDTQYFGPGTRLTVL.

The rearrangement joins TRBV15 to TRBJ2-7, with TRBD1 as a possible D gene (5 bases). Trimming cost V 5 bases and J 2 bases, with 10 bases left between them. Germline CDR1 is LNHNV and CDR2 is YYDKDF (reference sequence). This CDR3 is 13 amino acids long. The CDR3 DNA follows: TGTGCCACCAGCCCGGACAACACCTACGAGCAGTACTTC. Protein product: CATSPDNTYEQYF.

V usage is TRBV7-2 and J usage is TRBJ2-1; D is perhaps TRBD1 (5 bases). V lost 2 bases to trimming and J lost 3 bases, with 11 bases between them. Germline V gene sequence: CDR1 SGHTA, CDR2 FQGNSA. The length of the CDR3 is 15 residues. CDR3 region: CASSLQQVYYNEQFF. CDR3 in DNA: TGTGCCAGCAGCTTACAACAGGTATACTACAATGAGCAGTTCTTC. Full variable domain (outside the CDR3, taken from reference TRBV7-2 and TRBJ2-1): GAGVSQSPSNKVTEKGKDVELRCDPISGHTALYWYRQSLGQGLEFLIYFQGNSAPDKSGLPSDRFSAERTGGSVSTLTIQRTQQEDSAVYLCASSLQQVYYNEQFFGPGTRLTVL.

This clonotype showed up many times. CDR3: CATPSSEPQHF. In DNA form, the CDR3 reads TGTGCCACTCCATCGTCGGAGCCCCAGCATTTT. The chain uses TRBV28 and TRBJ1-5; D call uncertain. Trimming stripped 10 bases from V and 8 bases from J, with 12 bases between. The CDR3 spans 11 residues. Germline CDR1 and CDR2: MDHEN and SYDVKM.

This clonotype was detected only a few times. The CDR3 coding sequence is TGTGCCAGCTCACCTCGACAGGGTTATCAGCCCCAGCATTTT. Translated: CASSPRQGYQPQHF. This rearrangement joins TRBV18 to TRBJ1-5; the match to TRBD1 covers 7 bases. Germline V gene lookup returns CDR1 KGHSH and CDR2 LQKENI. V was clipped by 3 bases and J by 5 bases; unmatched bases: 4. CDR3 length: 14 residues.

This clonotype was counted a few times. V gene TRBV20-1 combines with J gene TRBJ1-6; D unresolved. Germline V gene data show CDR1 as DFQATT and CDR2 as SNEGSKA (reference sequence). V was pared by 5 bases and J by 7 bases, with 15 bases between. The CDR3 length is 14 residues. The CDR3 bases are TGCAGTGCTCCCCCCCGCTACGGCAATTCACCCCTCCACTTT. Its protein is CSAPPRYGNSPLHF.

This clonotype was counted ten times or more. The genes are TRBV5-1 and TRBJ1-2, with D perhaps TRBD1 (6 bases). The germline V gene has CDR1 SGHRS and CDR2 YFSETQ. The CDR3 has 14 residues. The V end was cut by 1 base, the J end by 8 bases, with 15 bases between. The CDR3 loop reads CASSLSRDNRGYTF. CDR3 DNA: TGCGCCAGCAGCTTGTCCCGGGACAATAGAGGCTACACCTTC.

This clonotype was counted at least ten times. The rearrangement uses TRBV2 and TRBJ2-1; TRBD1 matches 7 bases. Unmatched junction bases numbered 4, after V lost 4 bases and J lost 4 bases. The CDR3 has 14 amino acids. Germline V gives CDR1 SNHLY, CDR2 FYNNEI. The CDR3 loop is CASSAGTDYNEQFF. In DNA form, the CDR3 reads TGTGCCAGCAGTGCCGGGACAGATTACAATGAGCAGTTCTTC.

This clonotype was counted only a few times. The J gene is TRBJ1-2, the V gene TRBV6-6, with D uncertain. The CDR3 loop spans 13 amino acids. Trimming shortened V by 2 bases and J by 3 bases, and 7 bases separated the two germline ends. Looked up from germline, CDR1 is MNHNY and CDR2 is SVGAGI (reference sequence). The CDR3 sequence is CASSYRADYGYTF. CDR3 bases: TGTGCCAGCAGTTACCGGGCGGACTATGGCTACACCTTC.

This clonotype was picked up a small number of times. The rearrangement links TRBV7-9 to TRBJ2-7; D is perhaps TRBD2 (6 bases). The CDR3 runs 15 residues. V lost 0 bases and J 0 bases, leaving 9 bases between the germline ends. CDR1 and CDR2 from the germline V gene are SEHNR and FQNEAQ (reference sequence). CDR3 region: CASSLAGGLSYEQYF. The CDR3 coding sequence is TGTGCCAGCAGCTTAGCGGGGGGTCTCTCCTACGAGCAGTACTTC.

This clonotype was found many times. The chain couples TRBV3-1 to TRBJ2-7; weak D call: TRBD1 (5 bases). CDR3 length equals 13 residues. Trimming removed 4 bases at V and 5 bases at J, with 12 bases between. Germline V gene data show CDR1 as LGHDT and CDR2 as YNNKEL (reference sequence). The CDR3 sequence: CASSRVQVDEQYF. The CDR3 nucleotides read TGTGCCAGCAGCCGAGTACAGGTTGACGAGCAGTACTTC.

The chain uses TRBV5-1 and TRBJ2-2; D uncertain. Germline CDR1 SGHRS, CDR2 YFSETQ. V lost 6 bases and J lost 4, with 13 bases in between. CDR3 length: 14 amino acids. Written as DNA, the CDR3 is TGCGCCAGCATACGAGTATTTGGCACCGGGGAGCTGTTTTTT. It codes for CASIRVFGTGELFF.

This clonotype has more than one count but fewer than ten. The chain combines TRBV5-1 with TRBJ2-2, with TRBD2 matching over 10 bases. Germline trimming cut 7 bases from V and 3 bases from J; bases unmatched to any gene: 9. The CDR3 totals 16 residues. Germline loops: CDR1 SGHRS, CDR2 YFSETQ. The CDR3 is CASGLSGGADTGELFF. As DNA, the CDR3 is TGCGCCAGCGGACTGAGCGGGGGGGCCGACACCGGGGAGCTGTTTTTT. The whole variable domain, remainder taken from reference TRBV5-1 and TRBJ2-2, is KAGVTQTPRYLIKTRGQQVTLSCSPISGHRSVSWYQQTPGQGLQFLFEYFSETQRNKGNFPGRFSGRQFSNSRSEMNVSTLELGDSALYLCASGLSGGADTGELFFGEGSRLTVL.

The genes are TRBV5-1 and TRBJ2-5; D perhaps matches TRBD2 (6 bases). V was pared by 1 base and J by 5 bases, with 9 bases between. The CDR3 totals 13 residues. Germline CDR1 is SGHRS and CDR2 is YFSETQ. The chain's CDR3 is CASSLWGVETQYF. DNA for the CDR3: TGCGCCAGCAGCTTGTGGGGGGTGGAGACCCAGTACTTC.

Only one count was recorded for this clonotype. This clone may be a read error of a much larger clone one base away. This chain uses TRBV28 with TRBJ2-7; D not resolved. The length of the CDR3 is 14 residues. Germline CDR1 and CDR2: MDHEN and SYDVKM. The CDR3 protein is CASADSHSSCEQYF. CDR3 DNA sequence: TGTGCCAGCGCAGACTCACACAGCTCCTGCGAGCAGTACTTC.

This clonotype was observed many times. This rearrangement joins TRBV5-1 to TRBJ2-3; a possible D gene is TRBD1 (7 bases). V lost 4 bases and J 2 bases, leaving 17 bases between the germline ends. Germline V gene data show CDR1 as SGHRS and CDR2 as YFSETQ. CDR3 length: 16 residues. The CDR3 loop reads CASSPARGTVTDTQYF. The CDR3 nucleotides read TGCGCCAGCAGCCCGGCCCGGGGGACAGTCACAGATACGCAGTATTTT.

The chain recombines TRBV6-5 with TRBJ1-2; TRBD1 matches at 7 bases. The V gene's germline CDR1 is MNHEY and CDR2 SVGAGI. V lost 2 bases, J lost 6 bases, and 6 bases stayed unmatched. The CDR3 runs 14 residues. In nucleotides, the CDR3 is TGTGCCAGCAGTTACGAACAGGGGTCGGATGGCTACACCTTC. This gives the protein CASSYEQGSDGYTF.